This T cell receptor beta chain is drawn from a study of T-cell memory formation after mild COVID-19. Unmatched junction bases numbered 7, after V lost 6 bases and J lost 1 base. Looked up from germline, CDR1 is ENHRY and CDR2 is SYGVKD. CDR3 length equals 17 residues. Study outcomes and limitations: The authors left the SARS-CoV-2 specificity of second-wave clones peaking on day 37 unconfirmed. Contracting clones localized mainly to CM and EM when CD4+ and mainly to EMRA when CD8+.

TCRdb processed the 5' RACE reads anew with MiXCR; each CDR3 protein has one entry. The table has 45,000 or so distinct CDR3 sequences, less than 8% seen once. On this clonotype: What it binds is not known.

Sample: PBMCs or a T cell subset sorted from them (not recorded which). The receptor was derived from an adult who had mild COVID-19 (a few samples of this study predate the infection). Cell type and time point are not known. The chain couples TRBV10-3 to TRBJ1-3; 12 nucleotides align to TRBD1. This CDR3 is CAIRGTGGEISGNTIYF. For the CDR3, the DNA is TGTGCCATCAGGGGGACAGGGGGCGAAATTTCTGGAAACACCATATATTTT.